Listed here are 17 T cell receptor beta chains from one sample, sequenced in a study of T cell repertoires in cytomegalovirus infection (dated by TCRdb to between 2018 and 2020). These receptors' antigens are unknown. Sequenced using an Illumina HiSeq 1500. TCRdb ran its own pipeline on the public reads, namely fastp trimming at Q25 and MiXCR clone calling, and kept in-frame beta chains. Entries are consolidated by CDR3 protein sequence, retaining the most common genes and DNA. The sample table lists fewer than 1,000,000 distinct CDR3 sequences, roughly a third of them with a count of one. The ten top clones hold around an eighth of the sample. Read against the paper, the sample's treatment or condition label means: in vitro stimulation with specific CMV peptide epitopes to enrich CMV-specific T cells. The starting material was cultured CD8+ T cells from PBMCs, obtained from culture after CMV antigen stimulation. The receptors come from a human donor in good health (CMV status not recorded). Some clones in this sample may be carry-over from other donors' samples.

This clonotype was seen ten or more times. This chain joins TRBV7-9 and TRBJ1-2; 11 positions agree with TRBD1. Germline V gene lookup returns CDR1 SEHNR and CDR2 FQNEAQ (reference sequence). This CDR3 is 16 amino acids long. J was trimmed by 2 bases and V by 5 bases; bases with no gene match: 7. CDR3 sequence: CASSATRDRGNYGYTF. CDR3 coding DNA: TGTGCCAGCAGCGCGACTCGGGACAGGGGGAACTATGGCTACACCTTC.

The gene calls are TRBV7-6 and TRBJ1-1; no reliable D call. Trimming pared 5 bases from V and 3 bases from J, leaving 16 bases between. CDR3 size: 15 residues. The V gene's germline CDR1 is SGHVS and CDR2 FNYEAQ. The CDR3 is CASSAGWRLDTEAFF. As DNA, the CDR3 is TGTGCCAGCAGCGCGGGGTGGAGGCTGGACACTGAAGCTTTCTTT.

There are many counts of this clonotype. The DNA for the CDR3 is TGTGCCAGCAGCTTAGTACACGAGACAGCGAACACTGAAGCTTTCTTT. Translating gives CASSLVHETANTEAFF. The V gene is TRBV7-6, the J gene TRBJ1-1; TRBD1 is a possible D gene (5 bases). Germline assignment: CDR1 SGHVS and CDR2 FNYEAQ. CDR3 length equals 16 residues. The germline V and J ends were trimmed by 1 base and 1 base, with 13 bases remaining between them.

This chain uses TRBV7-9 with TRBJ1-2; TRBD1 might be the D (5 bases). V was clipped by 5 bases and J by 4 bases, with 8 bases between them. This CDR3 is 12 amino acids long. Germline V gene sequence: CDR1 SEHNR, CDR2 FQNEAQ (reference sequence). CDR3 DNA: TGTGCCAGCAGCGGGGACCTCTATGGCTACACCTTC. It translates to CASSGDLYGYTF.

The chain is built from TRBV6-6 and TRBJ2-2, with D tentatively TRBD1 (6 bases). The CDR3 spans 16 residues. The V end lost 6 bases, the J end lost 8 bases, and 22 bases lay between the germline ends. Germline V gene lookup returns CDR1 MNHNY and CDR2 SVGAGI (reference sequence). The chain's CDR3 is CASRQGYLRTPGELFF. DNA for the CDR3: TGTGCCAGCAGACAGGGATACCTTAGAACACCGGGGGAGCTGTTTTTT.

This clonotype has at least ten counts. V and J are TRBV7-9 and TRBJ2-1; 12 nucleotides align to TRBD1. This CDR3 has 18 amino acids. Looked up from germline, CDR1 is SEHNR and CDR2 is FQNEAQ (reference sequence). J lost 5 bases, V lost 3 bases, and 11 bases had no gene match. CDR3 residues: CASSFPRLGDRGHNEQFF. The DNA for the CDR3 is TGTGCCAGCAGCTTTCCCAGATTAGGGGACAGGGGGCACAATGAGCAGTTCTTC.

The genes are TRBV7-2 and TRBJ2-7; TRBD1 is a possible D gene (7 bases). The germline CDR1 and CDR2 sequences are SGHTA and FQGNSA. CDR3 length equals 14 residues. V shed 1 base and J shed 3 bases, with 10 bases lying between them. CDR3 sequence (DNA): TGTGCCAGCAGCTTAGGGCGGGACAGCTACGAGCAGTACTTC. This encodes CASSLGRDSYEQYF.

The chain couples TRBV6-5 to TRBJ1-1; D not certain. The V end was cut by 1 base, the J end by 7 bases, with 7 bases between. Germline CDR1 MNHEY, CDR2 SVGAGI. The CDR3 extends over 12 amino acids. As DNA, the CDR3 is TGTGCCAGCAGTTACTGGGAGGGTGAAGCTTTCTTT. Encoded protein: CASSYWEGEAFF.

This clonotype was counted many times. The V call is TRBV7-9, the J call TRBJ2-1, with 13 bases aligning to TRBD2. The CDR3 is 17 residues long. Germline values: CDR1 SEHNR, CDR2 FQNEAQ (reference sequence). After removal of 5 bases from V and 7 bases from J, the junction contained 11 bases not matched to a gene. The chain's CDR3 is CASSHSTSGGASNEQFF. Here the CDR3 DNA reads TGTGCCAGCAGCCACTCTACTAGCGGGGGGGCGAGTAATGAGCAGTTCTTC.

The table lists this clonotype with a few counts. The chain's CDR3 is CSVPRGGTYNEQFF. CDR3 sequence (DNA): TGCAGCGTTCCGAGGGGGGGGACATACAATGAGCAGTTCTTC. The chain links TRBV29-1 to TRBJ2-1; a weak D match, TRBD2 (7 bases). Trimming removed 5 bases from V and 4 bases from J, with 15 bases in between. Germline V gives CDR1 SQVTM, CDR2 ANQGSEA. The CDR3 is made up of 14 amino acids.

The gene calls are TRBV5-1 and TRBJ1-2; D not resolved. Trimming left V 5 bases short and J 6 bases short, with 17 bases between. CDR1 and CDR2 (germline): SGHRS, YFSETQ. This CDR3 has 14 amino acids. CDR3 residues: CASSPSGGGNGYTF. The CDR3, as DNA: TGCGCCAGCAGTCCCTCCGGCGGAGGGAATGGCTACACCTTC.

The chain joins TRBV6-5 to TRBJ2-3; TRBD1 matches 9 bases. The CDR3 extends over 15 amino acids. V dropped 5 bases and J dropped 5; count of bases not matched to a gene: 8. CDR1 and CDR2 (germline): MNHEY, SVGAGI. CDR3: CASSIGQGQVDTQYF. CDR3 nucleotide sequence: TGTGCCAGCAGTATTGGACAGGGGCAGGTAGATACGCAGTATTTT.

V gene TRBV11-2 combines with J gene TRBJ2-1; possible D gene TRBD1, 5 bases. Germline V gene sequence: CDR1 SGHAT, CDR2 FQNNGV. The length of the CDR3 is 17 residues. Trimming shortened V by 4 bases and J by 0 bases, and 16 bases separated the two germline ends. CDR3: CASSSHPDSSSYNEQFF. Here the CDR3 DNA reads TGTGCCAGCAGCTCTCACCCAGACAGCAGCTCCTACAATGAGCAGTTCTTC.

This clonotype was observed a handful of times. The chain is built from TRBV7-9 and TRBJ2-7; D might be TRBD1 (5 bases). Germline V lookup: CDR1 SEHNR, CDR2 FQNEAQ (reference sequence). The CDR3 covers 11 residues. V was cut by 8 bases and J by 0 bases, with 5 bases left in between. CDR3 sequence (DNA): TGTGCCAGCGGGGCCTCCTACGAGCAGTACGTC. Translated, it gives CASGASYEQYV.

The rearrangement links TRBV10-3 to TRBJ1-5; the D gene is possibly TRBD1 (6 bases). The CDR3 extends over 15 amino acids. Looked up from germline, CDR1 is ENHRY and CDR2 is SYGVKD. Deletions cut 2 bases from V and 4 bases from J, with 12 bases between. This chain's CDR3 is CAISEEGGRNQPQHF. In DNA form, the CDR3 reads TGTGCCATCAGTGAGGAAGGGGGAAGGAATCAGCCCCAGCATTTT.

This clonotype was counted a few times. The chain recombines TRBV27 with TRBJ1-2; no definite D call. V was pared by 4 bases and J by 5 bases, with 11 bases between. This CDR3 has 13 amino acids. Germline values: CDR1 MNHEY, CDR2 SMNVEV (reference sequence). The CDR3 protein is CASSYPSGYGYTF. The CDR3, as DNA: TGTGCCAGCAGTTACCCGTCAGGTTATGGCTACACCTTC.

The CDR3 bases are TGTGCCAGCCCAAGTGGTAGGGGATCCGTCACTGAAGCTTTCTTT. The encoded protein is CASPSGRGSVTEAFF. V and J are TRBV2 and TRBJ1-1; D is possibly TRBD1 (5 bases). The CDR3 has 15 residues. Between the trimmed V and J ends, which lost 8 bases and 4 bases, there was a span of 20 bases. Germline lookup yields CDR1 SNHLY and CDR2 FYNNEI.